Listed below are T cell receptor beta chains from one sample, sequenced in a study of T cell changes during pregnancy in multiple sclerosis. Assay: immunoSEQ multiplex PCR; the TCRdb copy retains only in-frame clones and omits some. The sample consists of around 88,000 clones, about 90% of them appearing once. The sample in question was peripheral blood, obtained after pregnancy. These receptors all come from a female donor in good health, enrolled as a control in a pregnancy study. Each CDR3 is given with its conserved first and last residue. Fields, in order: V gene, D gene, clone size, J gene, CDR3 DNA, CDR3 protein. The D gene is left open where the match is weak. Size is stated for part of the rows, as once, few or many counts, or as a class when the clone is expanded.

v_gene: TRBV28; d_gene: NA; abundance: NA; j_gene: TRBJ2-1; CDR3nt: TGTGCCAGCAGTTCCCCGGACAGATACAATGAGCAGTTCTTC; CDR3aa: CASSSPDRYNEQFF
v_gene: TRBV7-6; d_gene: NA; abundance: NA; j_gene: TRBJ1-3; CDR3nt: TGTGCCAGCAGCTTAGGCGCCTCTCGGGACACCATATATTTT; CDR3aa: CASSLGASRDTIYF
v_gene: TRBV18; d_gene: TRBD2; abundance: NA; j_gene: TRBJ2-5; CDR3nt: TGTGCCAGCCACAGCCTCAACTTAGCGGGAGGATTTGAGACCCAGTACTTC; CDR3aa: CASHSLNLAGGFETQYF
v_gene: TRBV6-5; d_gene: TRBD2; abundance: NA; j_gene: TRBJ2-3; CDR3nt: TGTGCCAGCAGTTACATTCGGGGGGGCACAGATACGCAGTATTTT; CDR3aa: CASSYIRGGTDTQYF
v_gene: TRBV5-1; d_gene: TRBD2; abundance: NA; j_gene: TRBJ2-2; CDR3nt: TGCGCCAGCAGCGACCCGGCTAGCGGGAGTAGTGGCACCGGGGAGCTGTTTTTT; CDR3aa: CASSDPASGSSGTGELFF
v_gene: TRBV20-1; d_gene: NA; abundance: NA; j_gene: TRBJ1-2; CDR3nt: TGCAGTGCCCACAGTAACTATGGCTACACCTTC; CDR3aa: CSAHSNYGYTF
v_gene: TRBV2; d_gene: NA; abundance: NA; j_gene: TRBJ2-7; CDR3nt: TGTGCCAGCAGTTACATCAGGGTCTGGCAGTACTTC; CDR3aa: CASSYIRVWQYF
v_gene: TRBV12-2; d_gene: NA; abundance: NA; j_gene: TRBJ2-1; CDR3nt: TGTGCAAGTCGCTTCCCCAGGTCGAGCTCCTACAATGAGCAGTTCTTC; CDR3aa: CASRFPRSSSYNEQFF
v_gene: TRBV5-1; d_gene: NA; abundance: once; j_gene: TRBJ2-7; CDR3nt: TGCGCCAGCGCCTCGCAGGTTACCTACGAGCAGTACTTC; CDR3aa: CASASQVTYEQYF
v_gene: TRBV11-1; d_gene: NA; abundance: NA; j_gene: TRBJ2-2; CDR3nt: TGTGCCAGCAGCCTCAGGGTGGACACCGGGGAGCTGTTTTTT; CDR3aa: CASSLRVDTGELFF
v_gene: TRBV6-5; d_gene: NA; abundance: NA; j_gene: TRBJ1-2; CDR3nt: TGTGCCAGCAGAAGGACCGACAGGACGTACTATGGCTACACCTTC; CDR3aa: CASRRTDRTYYGYTF
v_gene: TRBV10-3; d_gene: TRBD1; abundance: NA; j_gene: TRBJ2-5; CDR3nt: TGTGCCATCAGGCCCGGGACAGGGGCAGAGACCCAGTACTTC; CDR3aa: CAIRPGTGAETQYF
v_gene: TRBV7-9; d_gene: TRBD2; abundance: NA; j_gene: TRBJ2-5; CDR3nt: TGTGCCAGCAGCCCCCGACTAGCGGGGGCCCCCGGGGAGACCCAGTACTTC; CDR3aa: CASSPRLAGAPGETQYF
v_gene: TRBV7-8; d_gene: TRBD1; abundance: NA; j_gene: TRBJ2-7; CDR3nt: TGTGCCAGCAGCTTAGTCGTGGGACAGGCATACGAGCAGTACTTC; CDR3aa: CASSLVVGQAYEQYF
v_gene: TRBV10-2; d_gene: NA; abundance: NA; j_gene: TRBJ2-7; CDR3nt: TGCGCCAGCACCCCCGAGACAGTCAGCTCCTACGAGCAGTACTTC; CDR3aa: CASTPETVSSYEQYF
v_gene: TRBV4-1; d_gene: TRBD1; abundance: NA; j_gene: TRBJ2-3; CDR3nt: TGCGCCAGCAGCCAGGGACAGGTTAGCACAGATACGCAGTATTTT; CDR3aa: CASSQGQVSTDTQYF
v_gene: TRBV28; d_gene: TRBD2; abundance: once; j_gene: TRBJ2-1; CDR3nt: TGTGCCAGCAGTCGGACTAGCGGGGACTACAATGAGCAGTTCTTC; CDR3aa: CASSRTSGDYNEQFF
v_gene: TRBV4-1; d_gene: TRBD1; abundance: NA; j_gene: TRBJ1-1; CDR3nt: TGCGCCAGCAGCCACCACAGGGGGCGGCTTTCTGAAGCTTTCTTT; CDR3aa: CASSHHRGRLSEAFF
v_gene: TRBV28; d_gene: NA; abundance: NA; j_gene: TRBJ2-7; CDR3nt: TGTGCCAGCACCTTCCCCAGCGGGTCCTACGAGCAGTACTTC; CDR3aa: CASTFPSGSYEQYF
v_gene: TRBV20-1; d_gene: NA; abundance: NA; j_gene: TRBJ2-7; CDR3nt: TGCAGTGCTAGCGGGATCTACGAGCAGTACTTC; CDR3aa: CSASGIYEQYF
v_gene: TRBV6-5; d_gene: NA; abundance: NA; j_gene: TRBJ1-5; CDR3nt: TGTGCAACAGGGCAGCCCCAGCATTTT; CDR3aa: CATGQPQHF
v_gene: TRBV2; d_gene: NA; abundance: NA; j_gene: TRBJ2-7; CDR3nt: TGTGCCAGCAGTTTGTGGACGCCGGGTAGGGGTGACGAGCAGTACTTC; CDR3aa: CASSLWTPGRGDEQYF
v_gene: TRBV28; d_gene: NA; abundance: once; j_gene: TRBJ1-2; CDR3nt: NA; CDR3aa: CASSPFFGSGYTF
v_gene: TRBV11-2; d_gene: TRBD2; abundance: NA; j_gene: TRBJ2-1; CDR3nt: TGTGCCAGCAGCTTAGAGGGACTAGCGGGAGAATCCAATGAGCAGTTCTTC; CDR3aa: CASSLEGLAGESNEQFF